These 18 T cell receptor beta chains were sequenced from one sample in a study of shared clonotypes between healthy human individuals. Sequencing used immunoSEQ multiplex PCR; TCRdb keeps in-frame clones, though not all of them. This sample carries roughly 1,000,000 clones, 75% to 80% of them seen once, and the ten largest clones take around 0.47%. Sequenced: memory CD4+ T cells from PBMCs. As to subset: CD45RA-negative fraction. The receptors were gathered from a man aged 18-30 years in good health. Some clones in this sample may be carry-over from other donors' samples.

The chain carries TRBV5-1 and TRBJ2-1; D gene ambiguous. Germline V gene data show CDR1 as SGHRS and CDR2 as YFSETQ. The CDR3 is 13 residues long. V lost 4 bases and J lost 6, with 11 bases in between. The CDR3 bases are TGCGCCAGCAGCCAAGACATCGGCAATGAGCAGTTCTTC. It codes for CASSQDIGNEQFF.

V is TRBV7-8 and J is TRBJ2-3; TRBD2 matches 11 bases. V shed 3 bases, J shed 0 bases, and the junction held 11 bases outside the gene matches. This CDR3 has 19 amino acids. Germline V gene sequence: CDR1 SGHVS, CDR2 FQNEAQ. For the CDR3, the DNA is TGTGCCAGCAGCTTCAGGGGGCTAGCGGGAGGTCTTAGCACAGATACGCAGTATTTT. It yields the protein CASSFRGLAGGLSTDTQYF.

The chain has TRBV30 and TRBJ1-1; D gene uncertain. The germline V gene has CDR1 GTSNPN and CDR2 SVGIG (reference sequence). Trimming shortened V by 0 bases and J by 4 bases, and 12 bases separated the two germline ends. The CDR3 runs 14 residues. CDR3 region: CAWSVEGPGTEAFF. CDR3 DNA sequence: TGTGCCTGGAGTGTAGAGGGCCCGGGCACTGAAGCTTTCTTT.

This clone was seen only once. The J gene is TRBJ2-5, the V gene TRBV5-1; 12 bases agree with TRBD2. V lost 4 bases, J lost 0 bases, and 4 bases stayed unmatched. Germline V gives CDR1 SGHRS, CDR2 YFSETQ. The CDR3 extends over 16 amino acids. Here the CDR3 reads CASSPRTSGNQETQYF. The CDR3 DNA is TGCGCCAGCAGCCCGAGGACTAGCGGGAACCAAGAGACCCAGTACTTC.

This chain links TRBV28 with TRBJ1-5; D is uncertain. The CDR3 is 13 amino acids. With 6 bases removed from V and 7 bases from J, the gap between germline ends came to 13 bases. Germline assignment: CDR1 MDHEN and CDR2 SYDVKM. The CDR3 DNA reads as TGTGCCAGCAGCCCTCAGCTGGAGCAGCCCCAGCATTTT. The encoded protein is CASSPQLEQPQHF.

The chain has TRBV28 and TRBJ1-2, with 9 nucleotides matching TRBD1. Germline CDR1 is MDHEN and CDR2 is SYDVKM. The CDR3 is 15 amino acids. Losses at the gene ends were 1 base for V and 5 bases for J; bases not matched to a gene: 5. CDR3 DNA: TGTGCCAGCAGTTTATCCACAGGGGGCGGGTATGGCTACACCTTC. Protein: CASSLSTGGGYGYTF.

V gene TRBV11-2 combines with J gene TRBJ2-2; D gene unclear. Trimming stripped 5 bases from V and 7 bases from J, with 11 bases between. Germline loops: CDR1 SGHAT, CDR2 FQNNGV. The CDR3 is made up of 13 amino acids. In DNA form, the CDR3 reads TGTGCCAGCAGCCTCCTTTTAATCGGGGAGCTGTTTTTT. Translated, it gives CASSLLLIGELFF.

This chain uses TRBV5-6 with TRBJ2-3; D uncertain. The CDR3 covers 15 residues. Per germline, CDR1 SGHDT and CDR2 YYEEEE. Trimming removed 0 bases from V and 1 base from J, with 9 bases in between. For the CDR3, the DNA is TGTGCCAGCAGCTTGGGGCCCTTGGGCACAGATACGCAGTATTTT. The encoded protein is CASSLGPLGTDTQYF.

This clone appeared once. Other nucleotide sequences from this sample produce the same CDR3. The chain employs TRBV5-6 and TRBJ2-7; D uncertain. The V and J ends lost 0 bases and 4 bases respectively, with 5 bases between them. This CDR3 spans 12 amino acids. Per the germline V gene, CDR1 is SGHDT and CDR2 is YYEEEE. The CDR3 DNA reads as TGTGCCAGCAGCTTGGGTGGGTACGAGCAGTACTTC. This encodes CASSLGGYEQYF.

The chain combines TRBV13 with TRBJ2-5, with D perhaps matching TRBD1 (5 bases). The ends were cut back, 4 bases at V and 5 bases at J, with 8 bases in the middle. Germline CDR1 reads PRHDT; CDR2 reads FYEKMQ (reference sequence). The CDR3 spans 12 residues. The CDR3 sequence is CASSWGWETQYF. Written as DNA, the CDR3 is TGTGCCAGCAGCTGGGGCTGGGAGACCCAGTACTTC.

The sample holds a few counts of this clone. The CDR3 loop reads CASRFTGQQNQPQHF. The CDR3 nucleotides are TGTGCCAGCAGATTCACGGGACAGCAGAATCAGCCCCAGCATTTT. This chain uses TRBV28 with TRBJ1-5; 7 bases align to TRBD1. Germline CDR1 MDHEN, CDR2 SYDVKM. The CDR3 is 15 amino acids. With 6 bases clipped from V and 4 bases from J, the junction kept 9 bases outside the gene matches.

The V call is TRBV7-3, the J call TRBJ2-3; D is possibly TRBD1 (6 bases). V gave up 1 base and J gave up 5 bases, with 7 bases separating them. The CDR3 runs 13 residues. Germline lookup yields CDR1 SGHTA and CDR2 FQGTGA. The CDR3 is CASSLRGGDTQYF. In DNA form, the CDR3 reads TGTGCCAGCAGCTTAAGAGGGGGAGATACGCAGTATTTT.

In its sample, this clone was seen a few times. The same CDR3 also results from other DNA sequences found in this sample. The V gene is TRBV7-9, the J gene TRBJ1-3, with D uncertain. The germline V gene has CDR1 SEHNR and CDR2 FQNEAQ (reference sequence). The V gene lost 1 base and the J gene lost 0 bases, with 4 bases spanning the gap. The CDR3 has 14 amino acids. CDR3 protein: CASSLENSGNTIYF. In nucleotides, the CDR3 is TGTGCCAGCAGCTTAGAGAACTCTGGAAACACCATATATTTT.

This clone was seen once. The genes are TRBV7-2 and TRBJ2-7; D not resolved. CDR1 SGHTA and CDR2 FQGNSA come from the germline V gene. The CDR3 has 13 amino acids. V was pared by 2 bases and J by 4 bases, with 9 bases between. The CDR3 region has the DNA TGTGCCAGCAGCTTACGAACCGGGTACGAGCAGTACTTC. Amino acid sequence: CASSLRTGYEQYF. The whole variable domain, filled in from reference TRBV7-2 and TRBJ2-7, reads GAGVSQSPSNKVTEKGKDVELRCDPISGHTALYWYRQSLGQGLEFLIYFQGNSAPDKSGLPSDRFSAERTGGSVSTLTIQRTQQEDSAVYLCASSLRTGYEQYFGPGTRLTVT.

The genes are TRBV7-8 and TRBJ2-7; TRBD1 matches 9 bases. The CDR3 contains 14 residues. Trimming at V came to 3 bases and at J to 3 bases, leaving 3 bases not matched to a gene. Looked up from germline, CDR1 is SGHVS and CDR2 is FQNEAQ. The CDR3, as DNA: TGTGCCAGCAGCTTCGGACAGGGGAACTACGAGCAGTACTTC. Amino acids: CASSFGQGNYEQYF.

The rearrangement joins TRBV30 to TRBJ1-4, with 11 positions matching TRBD1. Germline assignment: CDR1 GTSNPN and CDR2 SVGIG (reference sequence). V shed 3 bases and J 13 bases; nucleotides not matched to a gene: 7. The CDR3 sequence is 13 residues long. In nucleotides, the CDR3 is TGTGCCTGGAGCGGACAGGGGGCGCACGGACTGTTTTTT. Encoded protein: CAWSGQGAHGLFF.

Here the CDR3 DNA reads TGTGCCAGCAGCGTAAGAGGGGGCGTCGGTGCCGAAGCTTTCTTT. It is translated as CASSVRGGVGAEAFF. The V gene is TRBV9, the J gene TRBJ1-1, with 7 bases identical to TRBD1. Looked up from germline, CDR1 is SGDLS and CDR2 is YYNGEE. CDR3 length equals 15 residues. V shed 1 base, J shed 8 bases, and the junction held 11 bases outside the gene matches.

The sample holds a few counts of this clone. CDR3 sequence: CASSERGSAEQYF. CDR3 sequence (DNA): TGTGCCAGCAGTGAACGAGGATCGGCGGAGCAGTACTTC. This rearrangement joins TRBV2 to TRBJ2-7, with unresolved D. Germline V gene data show CDR1 as SNHLY and CDR2 as FYNNEI. The CDR3 spans 13 residues. Trimming stripped 2 bases from V and 7 bases from J, with 12 bases between.